Below are 18 T cell receptor beta chains sequenced from a single sample in a study of cytomegalovirus exposure and HLA in healthy donors. The primer mix had 60 Vbeta and 13 Jbeta primers. Here immunoSEQ multiplex PCR was the method, and the copy in TCRdb shows in-frame clones only, minus some. The table includes over 150,000 clones, 75% to 90% detected once. Sequencing was performed on PBMCs. These receptors all stem from a boy aged 5-17 years in good health and CMV-seronegative.

The J gene is TRBJ1-1, the V gene TRBV2; D not certain. This CDR3 spans 14 amino acids. V gave up 5 bases and J gave up 3 bases, with 13 bases separating them. In germline, CDR1 is SNHLY, CDR2 FYNNEI. The chain's CDR3 is CASSTPGRDTEAFF. The CDR3 coding sequence is TGTGCCAGCAGTACCCCGGGGAGGGACACTGAAGCTTTCTTT.

This clone was recorded once. The chain recombines TRBV11-3 with TRBJ2-7; TRBD2 might be the D (5 bases). CDR3 size: 16 residues. V lost 4 bases to trimming and J lost 2 bases, with 18 bases between them. The V gene's germline CDR1 is SGHNT and CDR2 YENEEA. The chain's CDR3 is CASSSGFSERAYEQYF. CDR3 sequence (DNA): TGTGCCAGCAGCTCAGGTTTTAGTGAGAGGGCCTACGAGCAGTACTTC.

Note on this clone: One end of the junction varies from germline; a read error may be responsible. This chain links TRBV7-9 with TRBJ1-1; 7 bases agree with TRBD1. Germline-derived CDR1 and CDR2 are SEHNR and FQNEAQ (reference sequence). The CDR3 runs 16 residues. The CDR3 DNA is TGTTCCAGCAGCCCCCGGGGGACAGTAACGAACACTGAAGCTTTCTTT. It specifies CSSSPRGTVTNTEAFF.

The chain recombines TRBV18 with TRBJ1-5, with 8 bases identical to TRBD1. This CDR3 contains 14 residues. Germline V gene lookup returns CDR1 KGHSH and CDR2 LQKENI. Trimming at V came to 4 bases and at J to 7 bases, leaving 6 bases not matched to a gene. CDR3 region: CASSRGQGEQPQHF. For the CDR3, the DNA is TGTGCCAGCTCACGAGGACAGGGCGAACAGCCCCAGCATTTT.

The V gene is TRBV7-9, the J gene TRBJ2-5, with D tentatively TRBD2 (6 bases). Trimming shortened V by 1 base and J by 1 base, and 10 bases separated the two germline ends. The CDR3 covers 15 residues. Germline V CDR1 and CDR2: SEHNR, FQNEAQ (reference sequence). CDR3 coding DNA: TGTGCCAGCAGCTTAGGTGTCGGGGGCCAAGAGACCCAGTACTTC. Amino acids: CASSLGVGGQETQYF. The whole variable domain, remainder taken from reference TRBV7-9 and TRBJ2-5, is DTGVSQNPRHKITKRGQNVTFRCDPISEHNRLYWYRQTLGQGPEFLTYFQNEAQLEKSRLLSDRFSAERPKGSFSTLEIQRTEQGDSAMYLCASSLGVGGQETQYFGPGTRLLVL.

The chain recombines TRBV30 with TRBJ1-5, with D possibly TRBD1 on 6 matching bases. With 2 bases removed from V and 3 bases from J, the gap between germline ends came to 8 bases. The germline V gene encodes CDR1 GTSNPN and CDR2 SVGIG (reference sequence). The CDR3 has 13 amino acids. CDR3 sequence reads: CAWSRGFNQPQHF. The CDR3 region has the DNA TGTGCCTGGAGTAGGGGGTTCAATCAGCCCCAGCATTTT.

This clone has a handful of counts. The chain couples TRBV30 to TRBJ2-3; possibly TRBD1 for D (6 bases). Between the trimmed V and J ends, which lost 2 bases and 2 bases, there was a span of 11 bases. The CDR3 sequence is 14 residues long. Germline CDR1 reads GTSNPN; CDR2 reads SVGIG (reference sequence). In nucleotides, the CDR3 is TGTGCCTGGAGTTTACAGGGATACACAGATACGCAGTATTTT. As protein: CAWSLQGYTDTQYF.

V is TRBV2 and J is TRBJ1-2; TRBD1 matches 7 bases. Trimming cost V 4 bases and J 0 bases; bases outside gene matches: 2. The CDR3 sequence is 14 residues long. The V gene's germline CDR1 is SNHLY and CDR2 FYNNEI. The DNA of the CDR3 is TGTGCCAGCAGTGGACAGGGCGCTAACTATGGCTACACCTTC. The encoded protein is CASSGQGANYGYTF.

The genes are TRBV6-5 and TRBJ1-5; TRBD1 agrees at 7 bases. The CDR3 has 13 residues. V shed 4 bases and J 7 bases; nucleotides not matched to a gene: 4. Germline CDR1 reads MNHEY; CDR2 reads SVGAGI. Here the CDR3 DNA reads TGTGCCAGCAGTTTTACAGGGGAACAGCCCCAGCATTTT. Encoded protein: CASSFTGEQPQHF.

CDR3 loop: CASSPGLHAPGELFF. The CDR3, as DNA: TGTGCCAGCAGTCCCGGGTTACACGCGCCCGGGGAGCTGTTTTTT. The rearrangement joins TRBV5-8 to TRBJ2-2; no firm D call. CDR3 length: 15 amino acids. The germline V and J ends were trimmed by 5 bases and 6 bases, with 17 bases remaining between them. The germline gives CDR1 SGHTS, CDR2 YDEGEE.

The chain uses TRBV7-2 and TRBJ2-1; tentative D call: TRBD2 (5 bases). V was trimmed by 3 bases and J by 3 bases, leaving 9 bases between them. The CDR3 totals 14 residues. Germline values: CDR1 SGHTA, CDR2 FQGNSA. The DNA for the CDR3 is TGTGCCAGCAGCTTTACGGGGATCTACAATGAGCAGTTCTTC. Translated, it gives CASSFTGIYNEQFF.

This rearrangement joins TRBV7-9 to TRBJ2-7, with 14 bases that match TRBD2. Trimming took 4 bases from V and 2 from J; bases not matched to a gene: 7. This CDR3 is built from 17 residues. Germline V CDR1 and CDR2: SEHNR, FQNEAQ (reference sequence). The CDR3 spells CASSYEGLAGAPYEQYF. CDR3 bases: TGTGCCAGCAGCTATGAGGGACTAGCGGGGGCACCCTACGAGCAGTACTTC. The full variable domain, rest sourced from reference TRBV7-9 and TRBJ2-7, is DTGVSQNPRHKITKRGQNVTFRCDPISEHNRLYWYRQTLGQGPEFLTYFQNEAQLEKSRLLSDRFSAERPKGSFSTLEIQRTEQGDSAMYLCASSYEGLAGAPYEQYFGPGTRLTVT.

V is TRBV7-9 and J is TRBJ1-2, with 7 nucleotides matching TRBD1. The CDR3 runs 13 residues. V trimming: 7 bases; J trimming: 8 bases; junction bases outside the gene matches: 10. The V gene's germline CDR1 is SEHNR and CDR2 FQNEAQ (reference sequence). The CDR3 region has the DNA TGTGCCAGCAACACCGGGACAGCGGGCGGCTACACCTTC. This codes for CASNTGTAGGYTF.

The chain is built from TRBV7-2 and TRBJ1-2; D is ambiguous. The CDR3 has 14 amino acids. V was clipped by 1 base and J by 4 bases, with 10 bases between them. CDR1 and CDR2 (germline): SGHTA, FQGNSA. The DNA for the CDR3 is TGTGCCAGCAGCTTAGGTCCGATACTCTATGGCTACACCTTC. Amino acid sequence: CASSLGPILYGYTF.

The chain employs TRBV5-4 and TRBJ1-1; D might be TRBD1 (6 bases). The germline gives CDR1 SGHNT, CDR2 YYREEE (reference sequence). The CDR3 runs to 12 residues. V shed 4 bases and J shed 8 bases, with 12 bases lying between them. CDR3 DNA: TGTGCCAGCAGCCTCGGACAGAGCGAAGCTTTCTTT. Its protein is CASSLGQSEAFF.

The chain combines TRBV10-3 with TRBJ1-2; D not certain. CDR1 is ENHRY and CDR2 is SYGVKD in the germline V gene. Trimming took 0 bases from V and 9 from J, leaving 11 bases between them. There are 13 residues in the CDR3. Here the CDR3 reads CAISESSGGRYTF. DNA for the CDR3: TGTGCCATCAGTGAGTCGTCAGGAGGACGCTACACCTTC.

Worth noting for this clone: This sample includes further DNA sequences coding for the same CDR3. CDR3 sequence reads: CASSPRTSGADTQYF. The CDR3, as DNA: TGTGCCAGCTCACCAAGGACTAGTGGAGCAGATACGCAGTATTTT. The V call is TRBV18, the J call TRBJ2-3, with 7 bases identical to TRBD2. V was pared by 2 bases and J by 4 bases, with 6 bases of the junction left unmatched. There are 15 residues in the CDR3. Germline CDR1 KGHSH, CDR2 LQKENI.

The gene calls are TRBV7-2 and TRBJ1-5; 7 bases match TRBD1. V was pared by 6 bases and J by 5 bases, with 10 bases of the junction left unmatched. The CDR3 loop spans 15 amino acids. Germline V gene sequence: CDR1 SGHTA, CDR2 FQGNSA. DNA of the CDR3: TGTGCCAGCAGTTGGGGGGCAGGGGGACATCAGCCCCAGCATTTT. This codes for CASSWGAGGHQPQHF.